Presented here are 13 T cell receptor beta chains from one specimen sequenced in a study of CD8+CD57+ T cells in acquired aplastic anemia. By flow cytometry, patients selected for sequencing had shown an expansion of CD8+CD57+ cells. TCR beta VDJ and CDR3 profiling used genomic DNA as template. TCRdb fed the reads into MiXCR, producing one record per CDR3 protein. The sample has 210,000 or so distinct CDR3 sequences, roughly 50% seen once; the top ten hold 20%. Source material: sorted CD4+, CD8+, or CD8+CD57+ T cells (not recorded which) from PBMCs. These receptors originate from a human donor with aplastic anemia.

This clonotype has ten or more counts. In DNA form, the CDR3 reads TGTGCCAGCAGCCCACAGCCGGAACCCGGGACAGGGGACGGCTACACCTTC. This gives the protein CASSPQPEPGTGDGYTF. V is TRBV9 and J is TRBJ1-2; the match to TRBD1 covers 10 bases. The V and J ends lost 4 bases and 8 bases, in that order; junction bases with no gene match: 17. Germline loops: CDR1 SGDLS, CDR2 YYNGEE. The CDR3 length is 17 residues.

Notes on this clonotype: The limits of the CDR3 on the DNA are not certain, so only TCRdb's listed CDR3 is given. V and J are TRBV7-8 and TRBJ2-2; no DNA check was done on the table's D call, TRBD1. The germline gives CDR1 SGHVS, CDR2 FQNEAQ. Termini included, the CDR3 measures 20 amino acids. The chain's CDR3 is CASSLDRGHEQYFGPGELFF.

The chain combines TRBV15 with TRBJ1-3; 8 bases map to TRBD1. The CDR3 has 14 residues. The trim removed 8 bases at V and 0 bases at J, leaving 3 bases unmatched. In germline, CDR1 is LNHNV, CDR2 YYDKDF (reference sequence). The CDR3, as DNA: TGTGCCACCGGACAGGGAAGCTCTGGAAACACCATATATTTT. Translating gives CATGQGSSGNTIYF.

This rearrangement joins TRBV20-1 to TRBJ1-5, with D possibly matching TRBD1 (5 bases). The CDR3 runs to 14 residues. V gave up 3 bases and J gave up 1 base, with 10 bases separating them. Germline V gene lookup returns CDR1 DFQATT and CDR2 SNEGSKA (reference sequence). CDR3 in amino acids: CSASLGGSNQPQHF. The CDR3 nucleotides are TGCAGTGCTAGCCTGGGGGGGAGCAATCAGCCCCAGCATTTT.

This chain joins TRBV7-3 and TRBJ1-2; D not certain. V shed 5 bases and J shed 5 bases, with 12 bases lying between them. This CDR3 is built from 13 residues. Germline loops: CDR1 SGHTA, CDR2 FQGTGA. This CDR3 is CASSPGGGYGYTF. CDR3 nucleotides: TGTGCCAGCAGCCCGGGCGGAGGATATGGCTACACCTTC. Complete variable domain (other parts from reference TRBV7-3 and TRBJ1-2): GAGVSQTPSNKVTEKGKYVELRCDPISGHTALYWYRQSLGQGPEFLIYFQGTGAADDSGLPNDRFFAVRPEGSVSTLKIQRTERGDSAVYLCASSPGGGYGYTFGSGTRLTVV.

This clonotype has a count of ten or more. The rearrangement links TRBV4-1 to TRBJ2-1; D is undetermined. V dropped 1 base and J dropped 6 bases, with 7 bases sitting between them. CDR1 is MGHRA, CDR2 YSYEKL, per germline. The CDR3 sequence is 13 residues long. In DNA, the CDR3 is TGCGCCAGCAGCCAAGTCGGGCGCAATGAGCAGTTCTTC. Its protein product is CASSQVGRNEQFF.

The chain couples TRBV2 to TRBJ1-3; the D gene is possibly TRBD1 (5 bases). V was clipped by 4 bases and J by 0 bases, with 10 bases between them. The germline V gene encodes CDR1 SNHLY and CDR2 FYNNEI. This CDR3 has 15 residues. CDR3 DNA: TGTGCCAGCAGTGTCGGACATCTCTCTGGAAACACCATATATTTT. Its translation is CASSVGHLSGNTIYF.

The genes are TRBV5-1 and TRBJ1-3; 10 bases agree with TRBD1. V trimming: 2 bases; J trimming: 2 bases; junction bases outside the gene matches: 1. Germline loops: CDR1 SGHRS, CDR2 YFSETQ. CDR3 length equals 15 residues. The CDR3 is CASSFDRGPGNTIYF. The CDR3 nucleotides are TGCGCCAGCAGCTTCGACAGGGGGCCTGGAAACACCATATATTTT.

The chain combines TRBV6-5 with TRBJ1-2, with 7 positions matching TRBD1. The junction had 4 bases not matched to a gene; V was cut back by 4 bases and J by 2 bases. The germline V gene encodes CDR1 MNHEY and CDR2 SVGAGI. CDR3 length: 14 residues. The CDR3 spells CASSWDSENYGYTF. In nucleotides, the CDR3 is TGTGCCAGCAGTTGGGACAGCGAAAACTATGGCTACACCTTC.

Here the CDR3 reads CSVAPTGNTGELFF. DNA of the CDR3: TGCAGCGTGGCCCCGACGGGGAACACCGGGGAGCTGTTTTTT. The chain combines TRBV29-1 with TRBJ2-2, with D unresolved. CDR3 length: 14 residues. The ends were cut back, 6 bases at V and 1 base at J, with 12 bases in the middle. Germline CDR1 SQVTM, CDR2 ANQGSEA.

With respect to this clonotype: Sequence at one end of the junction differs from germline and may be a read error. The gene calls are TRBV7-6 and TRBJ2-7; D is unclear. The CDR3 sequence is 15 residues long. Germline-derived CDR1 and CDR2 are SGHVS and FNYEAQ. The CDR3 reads CTSSLSEQAPYEQYF. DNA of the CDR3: TGTACCAGCAGCTTATCAGAGCAGGCACCCTACGAGCAGTACTTC.

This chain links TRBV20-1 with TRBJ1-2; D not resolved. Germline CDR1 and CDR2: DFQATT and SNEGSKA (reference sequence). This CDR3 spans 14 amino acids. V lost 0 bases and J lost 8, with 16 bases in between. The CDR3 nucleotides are TGCAGTGCTAGAGATCATGCGACCCCGGGCGGCTACACCTTC. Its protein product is CSARDHATPGGYTF.

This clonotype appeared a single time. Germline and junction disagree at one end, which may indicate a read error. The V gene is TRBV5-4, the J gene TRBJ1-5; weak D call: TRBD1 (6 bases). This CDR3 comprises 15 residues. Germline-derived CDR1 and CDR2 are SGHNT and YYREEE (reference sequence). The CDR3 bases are TGTGCCAGCAGCTTGTTCACGGGGGCAAATCAGCCCCAGCACTTT. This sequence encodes CASSLFTGANQPQHF. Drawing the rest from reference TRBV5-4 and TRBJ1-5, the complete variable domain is ETGVTQSPTHLIKTRGQQVTLRCSSQSGHNTVSWYQQALGQGPQFIFQYYREEENGRGNFPPRFSGLQFPNYSSELNVNALELDDSALYLCASSLFTGANQPQHFGDGTRLSIL.